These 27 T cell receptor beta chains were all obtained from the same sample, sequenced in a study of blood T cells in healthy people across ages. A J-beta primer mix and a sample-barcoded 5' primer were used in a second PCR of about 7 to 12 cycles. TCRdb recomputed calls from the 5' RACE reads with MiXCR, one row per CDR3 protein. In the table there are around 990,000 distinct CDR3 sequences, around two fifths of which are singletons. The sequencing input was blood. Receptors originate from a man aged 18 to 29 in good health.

DNA for the CDR3: TGCAGTGCTAGGGCCACAGGGGATCCCGGGGAGCTGTTTTTT. Translated: CSARATGDPGELFF. V usage is TRBV20-1 and J usage is TRBJ2-2; 7 bases match TRBD1. V was clipped by 3 bases and J by 6 bases; unmatched bases: 7. The CDR3 covers 14 residues. Germline CDR1 and CDR2: DFQATT and SNEGSKA (reference sequence).

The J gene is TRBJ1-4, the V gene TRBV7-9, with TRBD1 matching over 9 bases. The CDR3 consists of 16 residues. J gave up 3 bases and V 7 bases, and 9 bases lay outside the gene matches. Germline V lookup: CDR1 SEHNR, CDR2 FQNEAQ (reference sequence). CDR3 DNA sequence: TGTGCCAGCACCACAACAGGGGGCCGGTCTAATGAAAAACTGTTTTTT. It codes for CASTTTGGRSNEKLFF.

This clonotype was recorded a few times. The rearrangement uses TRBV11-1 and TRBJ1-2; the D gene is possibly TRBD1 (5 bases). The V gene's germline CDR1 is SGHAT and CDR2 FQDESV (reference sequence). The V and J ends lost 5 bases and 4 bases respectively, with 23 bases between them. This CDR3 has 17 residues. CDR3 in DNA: TGTGCCAGCAGCCGCGTCAAAAACGGACAATTTGGCTATGGCTACACCTTC. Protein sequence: CASSRVKNGQFGYGYTF. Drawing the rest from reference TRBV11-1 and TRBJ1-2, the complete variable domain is EAEVAQSPRYKITEKSQAVAFWCDPISGHATLYWYRQILGQGPELLVQFQDESVVDDSQLPKDRFSAERLKGVDSTLKIQPAELGDSAMYLCASSRVKNGQFGYGYTFGSGTRLTVV.

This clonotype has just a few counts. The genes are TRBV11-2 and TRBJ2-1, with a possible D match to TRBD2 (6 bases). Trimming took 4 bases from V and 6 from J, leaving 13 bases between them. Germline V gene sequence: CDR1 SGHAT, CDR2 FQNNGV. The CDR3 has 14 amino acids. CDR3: CASSSRLGSNEQFF. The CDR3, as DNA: TGTGCCAGCAGCTCACGCCTCGGGAGCAATGAGCAGTTCTTC.

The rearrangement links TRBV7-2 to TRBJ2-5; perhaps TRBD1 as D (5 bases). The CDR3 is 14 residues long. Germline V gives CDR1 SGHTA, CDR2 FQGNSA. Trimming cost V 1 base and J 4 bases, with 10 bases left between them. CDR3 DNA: TGTGCCAGCAGCTTAGAGCCAGGGTCAGAGACCCAGTACTTC. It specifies CASSLEPGSETQYF.

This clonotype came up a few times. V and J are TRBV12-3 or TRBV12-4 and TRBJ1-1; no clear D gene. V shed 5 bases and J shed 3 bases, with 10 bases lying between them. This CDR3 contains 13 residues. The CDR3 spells CASSIRQDTEAFF. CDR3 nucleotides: TGTGCCAGCAGTATCCGACAAGACACTGAAGCTTTCTTT.

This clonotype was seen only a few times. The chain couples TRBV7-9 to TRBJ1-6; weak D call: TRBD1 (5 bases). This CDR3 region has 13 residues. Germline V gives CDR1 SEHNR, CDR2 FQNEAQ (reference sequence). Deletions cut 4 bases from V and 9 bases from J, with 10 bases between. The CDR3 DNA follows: TGTGCCAGCAGCTCGGGGACTATTTCACCCCTCCACTTT. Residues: CASSSGTISPLHF.

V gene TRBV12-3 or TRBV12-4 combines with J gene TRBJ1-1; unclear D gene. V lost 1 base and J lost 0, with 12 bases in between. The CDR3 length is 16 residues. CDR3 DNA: TGTGCCAGCAGTTTAGGGGGAGGACGGCTGAACACTGAAGCTTTCTTT. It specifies CASSLGGGRLNTEAFF.

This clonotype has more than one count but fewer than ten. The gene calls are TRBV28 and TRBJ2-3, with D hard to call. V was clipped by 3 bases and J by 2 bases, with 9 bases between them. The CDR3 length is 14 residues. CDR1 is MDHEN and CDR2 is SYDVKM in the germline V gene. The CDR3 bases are TGTGCCAGCAGTTTCAACCAGAACACAGATACGCAGTATTTT. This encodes CASSFNQNTDTQYF.

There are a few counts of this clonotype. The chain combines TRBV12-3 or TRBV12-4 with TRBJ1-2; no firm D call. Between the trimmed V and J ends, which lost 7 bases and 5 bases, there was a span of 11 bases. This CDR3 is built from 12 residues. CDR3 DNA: TGTGCCAGCACAAGTCGTTGGTATGGCTACACCTTC. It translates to CASTSRWYGYTF.

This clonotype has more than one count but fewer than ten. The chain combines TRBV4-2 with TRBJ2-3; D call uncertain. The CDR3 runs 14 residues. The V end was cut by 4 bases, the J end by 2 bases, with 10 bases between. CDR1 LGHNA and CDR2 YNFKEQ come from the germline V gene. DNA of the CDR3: TGTGCCAGCAGCCTTCAATCGGACACAGATACGCAGTATTTT. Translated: CASSLQSDTDTQYF.

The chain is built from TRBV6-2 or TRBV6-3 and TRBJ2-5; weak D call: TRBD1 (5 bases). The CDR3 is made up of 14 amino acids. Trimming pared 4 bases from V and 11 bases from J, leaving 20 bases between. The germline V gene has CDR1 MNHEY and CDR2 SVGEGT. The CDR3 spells CASSWRTNYNEQYF. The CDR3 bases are TGTGCCAGCAGTTGGCGGACAAACTACAATGAGCAGTACTTC.

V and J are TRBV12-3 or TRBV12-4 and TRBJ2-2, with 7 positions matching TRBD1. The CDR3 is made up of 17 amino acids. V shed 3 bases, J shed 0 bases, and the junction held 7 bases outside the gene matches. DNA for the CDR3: TGTGCCAGCAGTTTCCAGGACAGGATGACGAACACCGGGGAGCTGTTTTTT. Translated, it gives CASSFQDRMTNTGELFF.

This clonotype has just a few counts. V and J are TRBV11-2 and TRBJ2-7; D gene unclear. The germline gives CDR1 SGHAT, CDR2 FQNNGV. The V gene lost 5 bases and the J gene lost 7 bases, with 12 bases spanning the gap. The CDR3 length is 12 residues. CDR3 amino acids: CASSRARIEQYF. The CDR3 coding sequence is TGTGCCAGCAGCCGCGCCCGGATTGAGCAGTACTTC. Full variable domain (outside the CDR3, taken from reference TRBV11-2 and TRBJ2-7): EAGVAQSPRYKIIEKRQSVAFWCNPISGHATLYWYQQILGQGPKLLIQFQNNGVVDDSQLPKDRFSAERLKGVDSTLKIQPAKLEDSAVYLCASSRARIEQYFGPGTRLTVT.

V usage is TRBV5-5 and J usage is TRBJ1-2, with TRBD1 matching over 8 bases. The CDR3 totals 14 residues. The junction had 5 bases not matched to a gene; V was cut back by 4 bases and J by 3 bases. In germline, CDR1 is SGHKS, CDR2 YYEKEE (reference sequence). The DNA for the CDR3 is TGTGCCAGCAGCGCCCTGACAGGGGACTATGGCTACACCTTC. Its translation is CASSALTGDYGYTF.

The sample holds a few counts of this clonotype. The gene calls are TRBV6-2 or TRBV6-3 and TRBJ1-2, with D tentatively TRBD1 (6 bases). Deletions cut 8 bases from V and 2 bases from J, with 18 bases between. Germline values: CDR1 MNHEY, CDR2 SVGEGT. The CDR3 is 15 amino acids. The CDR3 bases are TGTGCCAGCGGAGGTCCGGGACATAAAAACTATGGCTACACCTTC. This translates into CASGGPGHKNYGYTF.

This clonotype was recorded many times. In DNA form, the CDR3 reads TGTGCCAGCAGGCGACTAGCGAATGGGGTGGAGACCCAGTACTTC. Its translation is CASRRLANGVETQYF. The chain links TRBV6-5 to TRBJ2-5; TRBD2 matches 8 bases. The CDR3 length is 15 residues. J was trimmed by 5 bases and V by 6 bases; bases with no gene match: 11. Germline assignment: CDR1 MNHEY and CDR2 SVGAGI.

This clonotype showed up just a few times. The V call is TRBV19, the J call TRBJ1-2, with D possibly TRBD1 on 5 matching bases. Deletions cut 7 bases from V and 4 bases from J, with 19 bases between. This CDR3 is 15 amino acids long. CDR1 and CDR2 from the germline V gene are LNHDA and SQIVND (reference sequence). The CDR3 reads CASTRDARPGYGYTF. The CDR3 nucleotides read TGTGCCAGTACGCGGGACGCCCGGCCGGGCTATGGCTACACCTTC.

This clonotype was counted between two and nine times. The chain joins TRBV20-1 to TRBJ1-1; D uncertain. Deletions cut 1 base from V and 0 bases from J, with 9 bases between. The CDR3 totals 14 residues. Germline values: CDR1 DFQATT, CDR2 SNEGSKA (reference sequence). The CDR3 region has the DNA TGCAGTGCTAGAGGGACGTTCATGAACACTGAAGCTTTCTTT. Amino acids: CSARGTFMNTEAFF.

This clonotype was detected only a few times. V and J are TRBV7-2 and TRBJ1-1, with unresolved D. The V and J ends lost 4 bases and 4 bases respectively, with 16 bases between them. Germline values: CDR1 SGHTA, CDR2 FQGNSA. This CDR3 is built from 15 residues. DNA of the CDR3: TGTGCCAGCAGCTCCCCCCGTATGGGGAGCACTGAAGCTTTCTTT. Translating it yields CASSSPRMGSTEAFF. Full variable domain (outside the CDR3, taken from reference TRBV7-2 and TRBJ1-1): GAGVSQSPSNKVTEKGKDVELRCDPISGHTALYWYRQSLGQGLEFLIYFQGNSAPDKSGLPSDRFSAERTGGSVSTLTIQRTQQEDSAVYLCASSSPRMGSTEAFFGQGTRLTVV.

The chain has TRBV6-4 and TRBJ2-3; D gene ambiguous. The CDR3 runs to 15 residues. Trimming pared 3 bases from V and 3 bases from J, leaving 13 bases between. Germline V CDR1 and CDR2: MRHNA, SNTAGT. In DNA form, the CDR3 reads TGTGCCAGCAGTGAGACGGACCACTCTACAGATACGCAGTATTTT. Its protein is CASSETDHSTDTQYF.

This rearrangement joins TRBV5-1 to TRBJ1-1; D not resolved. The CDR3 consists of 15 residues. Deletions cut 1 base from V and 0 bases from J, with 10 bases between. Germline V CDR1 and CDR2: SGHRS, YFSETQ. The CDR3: CASSLSREVNTEAFF. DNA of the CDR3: TGCGCCAGCAGCTTGTCTCGGGAAGTGAACACTGAAGCTTTCTTT.

This CDR3 reads CSARDRGRMPNEKLFF. The CDR3 nucleotides read TGCAGTGCTAGAGACAGGGGGCGCATGCCTAATGAAAAACTGTTTTTT. V is TRBV20-1 and J is TRBJ1-4; 8 positions match TRBD1. This CDR3 region has 16 residues. Germline CDR1 DFQATT, CDR2 SNEGSKA (reference sequence). Trimming took 0 bases from V and 3 from J; bases not matched to a gene: 6.

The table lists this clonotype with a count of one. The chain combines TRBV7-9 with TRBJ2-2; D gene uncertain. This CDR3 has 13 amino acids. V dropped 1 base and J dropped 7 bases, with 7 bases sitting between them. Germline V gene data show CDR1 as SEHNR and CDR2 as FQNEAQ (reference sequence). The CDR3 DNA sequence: TGTGCCAGCAGCTTAGACTATAGCGGGGAGCTGTTTTTT. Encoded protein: CASSLDYSGELFF.

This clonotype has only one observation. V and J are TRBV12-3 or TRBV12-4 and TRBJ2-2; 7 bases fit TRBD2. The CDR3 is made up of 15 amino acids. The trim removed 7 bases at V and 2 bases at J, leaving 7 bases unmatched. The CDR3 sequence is CASNPGGDNTGELFF. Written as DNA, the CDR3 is TGTGCCAGCAACCCGGGGGGTGACAACACCGGGGAGCTGTTTTTT.

The DNA for the CDR3 is TGTGCCAGCAGCCTCCGCGCGGGCGGAAACAATGAGCAGTACTTC. The encoded protein is CASSLRAGGNNEQYF. The rearrangement uses TRBV6-6 and TRBJ2-5; TRBD2 is a possible D gene (5 bases). The CDR3 extends over 15 amino acids. The V gene's germline CDR1 is MNHNY and CDR2 SVGAGI (reference sequence). V lost 6 bases to trimming and J lost 11 bases, with 25 bases between them.

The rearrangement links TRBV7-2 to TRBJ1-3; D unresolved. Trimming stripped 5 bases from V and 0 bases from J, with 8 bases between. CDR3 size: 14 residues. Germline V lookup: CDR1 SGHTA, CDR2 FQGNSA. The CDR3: CASSRQPSGNTIYF. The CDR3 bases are TGTGCCAGCAGCCGCCAACCCTCTGGAAACACCATATATTTT.